This TCR beta chain is from a study of blood T cell repertoires in COVID-19. Study-wide context: Samples came from the United States, Italy and Spain, spanning acute and convalescent COVID-19. T cells, B-cell-depleted T cells, or PBMCs supplied cDNA or gDNA.

CDR3 length: 17 amino acids. The germline gives CDR1 SGHTA, CDR2 FQGTGA. The V end lost 0 bases, the J end lost 2 bases, and 14 bases lay between the germline ends. Original processing methods: Estimation of nucleated cell counts was performed using reference gene primer amplification. This table comes from immunoSEQ multiplex PCR, and its TCRdb copy is limited to in-frame clones, with some not included. V, J and clone size are taken as reported in that table, and D and trimming were inferred from the DNA itself. The sample records about 140,000 clones, 79% being singletons. The clonotype originates from a man between 60 and 75 years old with acute or convalescent COVID-19. This chain connects TRBV7-3 to TRBJ2-1, with D perhaps matching TRBD2 (6 bases). The sample consisted of peripheral blood. CDR3 DNA sequence: TGTGCCAGCAGCTTAACTTCGGGAGACCCAACCTACAATGAGCAGTTCTTC. It yields the protein CASSLTSGDPTYNEQFF.